What follows describes a single T cell receptor (beta chain). These data belong to a study of T cell clonotyping in hematopoietic cell transplantation. The repertoire was sequenced with immunoSEQ multiplex PCR; TCRdb's copy has only in-frame clones and lacks some. The sample includes approximately 4,200 clones, around 93% of them seen just once. This CDR3 is 14 amino acids long. The V end was cut by 0 bases, the J end by 5 bases, with 10 bases between. The germline CDR1 and CDR2 sequences are KGHSH and LQKENI. This TCR was recovered from a male patient in his 50s who had an allogeneic stem cell transplant from a related donor, so the T cells may come from the graft donor. Some clones in this sample may be carry-over from other donors' samples. The source was PBMCs, collected 30 days after allogeneic stem cell transplant. The rearrangement links TRBV18 to TRBJ1-1; possible D gene TRBD1, 6 bases. This CDR3 is CASSPPGGGTEAFF. The CDR3 DNA reads TGTGCCAGCTCACCACCGGGAGGGGGGACTGAAGCTTTCTTT.